One sample yielded the 3 T cell receptor beta chains listed below, sequenced in a study of cytomegalovirus exposure and HLA in healthy donors. The PCR contained 60 Vbeta and 13 Jbeta primers. TCRdb's table, derived via immunoSEQ multiplex PCR, lists solely in-frame clones and lacks some. The sample lists just over 150,000 clones, roughly 82% occurring once. Sequencing was done on a sample of PBMCs. The receptors shown here come from a man between 45 and 60 years old in good health and CMV-seropositive.

This clone occurred a few times. The chain links TRBV5-1 to TRBJ2-5, with 14 bases fitting TRBD2. Germline assignment: CDR1 SGHRS and CDR2 YFSETQ. Trimming took 4 bases from V and 5 from J; bases not matched to a gene: 10. The CDR3 length is 17 residues. Here the CDR3 DNA reads TGCGCCAGCAGCCTGGGGGGGACTAGCGGGGGAACGGAGACCCAGTACTTC. It specifies CASSLGGTSGGTETQYF.

This rearrangement joins TRBV6-5 to TRBJ1-5; 7 bases match TRBD1. The trim removed 7 bases at V and 4 bases at J, leaving 4 bases unmatched. The CDR3 runs to 13 residues. Germline assignment: CDR1 MNHEY and CDR2 SVGAGI. The chain's CDR3 is CASTPGQNQPQHF. The CDR3 DNA sequence: TGTGCCAGCACCCCGGGACAGAATCAGCCCCAGCATTTT.

The chain links TRBV30 to TRBJ2-2, with D possibly TRBD1 on 6 matching bases. Between the trimmed V and J ends, which lost 2 bases and 5 bases, there was a span of 12 bases. Looked up from germline, CDR1 is GTSNPN and CDR2 is SVGIG (reference sequence). The CDR3 has 14 amino acids. The CDR3 DNA reads as TGTGCCTGGAGTCGTACGAGGGGGACCGGGGAGCTGTTTTTT. Protein product: CAWSRTRGTGELFF.